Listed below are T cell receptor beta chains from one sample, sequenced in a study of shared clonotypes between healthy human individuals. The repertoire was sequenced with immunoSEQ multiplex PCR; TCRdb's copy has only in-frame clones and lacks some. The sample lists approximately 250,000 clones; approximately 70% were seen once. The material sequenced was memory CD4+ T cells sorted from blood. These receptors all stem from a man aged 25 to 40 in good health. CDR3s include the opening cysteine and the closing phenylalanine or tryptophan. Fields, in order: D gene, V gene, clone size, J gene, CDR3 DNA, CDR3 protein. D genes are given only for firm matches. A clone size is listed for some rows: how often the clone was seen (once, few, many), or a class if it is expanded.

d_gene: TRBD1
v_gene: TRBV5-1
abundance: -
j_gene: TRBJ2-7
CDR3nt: TGCGCCAGCGGTCTACATCGACAGGGCAAATCCTACGAGCAGTACTTC
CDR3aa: CASGLHRQGKSYEQYF

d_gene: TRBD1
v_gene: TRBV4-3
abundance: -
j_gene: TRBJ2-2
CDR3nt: TGCGCCAGCAGCCAATCCCAGACAGGGGGAGACACCGGGGAGCTGTTTTTT
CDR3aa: CASSQSQTGGDTGELFF

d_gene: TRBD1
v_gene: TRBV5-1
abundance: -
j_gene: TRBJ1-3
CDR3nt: TGCGCCAGCAGCTTAATCACAGGGGACTCTGGAAACACCATATATTTT
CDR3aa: CASSLITGDSGNTIYF

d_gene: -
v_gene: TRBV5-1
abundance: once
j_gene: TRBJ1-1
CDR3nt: TGCGCCAGCAGCTCCGGATACACTGAAGCTTTCTTT
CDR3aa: CASSSGYTEAFF

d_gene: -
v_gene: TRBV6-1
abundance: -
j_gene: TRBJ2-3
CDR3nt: TGTGCCAGCAGTGAAAGTGGGGAGGATACGCAGTATTTT
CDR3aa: CASSESGEDTQYF

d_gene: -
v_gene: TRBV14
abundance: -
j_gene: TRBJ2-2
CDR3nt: TGTGCCAGCAGCCAAGTAATAGGCACCGGGGAGCTGTTTTTT
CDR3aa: CASSQVIGTGELFF

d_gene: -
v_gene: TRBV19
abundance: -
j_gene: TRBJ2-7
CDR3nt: TGTGCCAGTAGTATAGGCGTACTGATGTCCTACGAGCAGTACTTC
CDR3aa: CASSIGVLMSYEQYF

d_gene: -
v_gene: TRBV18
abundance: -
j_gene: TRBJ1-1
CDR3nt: TGTGCCAGCTCACCAAGTTTGCCAGGCCTTAACACTGAAGCTTTCTTT
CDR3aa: CASSPSLPGLNTEAFF

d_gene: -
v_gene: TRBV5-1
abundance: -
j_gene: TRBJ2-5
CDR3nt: TGCGCCAGCAGCTATGGAGCGGAGACCCAGTACTTC
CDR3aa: CASSYGAETQYF

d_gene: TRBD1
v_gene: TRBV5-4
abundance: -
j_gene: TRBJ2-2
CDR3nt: TGTGCCAGCAGCTCGGACAGGGGGAAAACCGGGGAGCTGTTTTTT
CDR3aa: CASSSDRGKTGELFF

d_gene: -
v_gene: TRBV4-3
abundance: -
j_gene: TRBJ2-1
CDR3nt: TGCGCCAGCAGCCAAGATTTGGGGGGTAGGGTCCGCAATGAGCAGTTCTTC
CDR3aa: CASSQDLGGRVRNEQFF

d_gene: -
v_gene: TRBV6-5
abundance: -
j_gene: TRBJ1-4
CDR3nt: TGTGCCAGCAGTTACTCTACAGGCGAGAATGAAAAACTGTTTTTT
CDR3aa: CASSYSTGENEKLFF

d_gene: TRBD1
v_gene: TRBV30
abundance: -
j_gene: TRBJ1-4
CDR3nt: TGTGCCTGGAGTGTACACAGGGGTTATGAAAAACTGTTTTTT
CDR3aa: CAWSVHRGYEKLFF

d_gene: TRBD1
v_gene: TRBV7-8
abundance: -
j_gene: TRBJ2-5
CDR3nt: TGTGCCAGCAGCTCAACAGGGGGCGTTGGACGGACCCAGTACTTC
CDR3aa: CASSSTGGVGRTQYF

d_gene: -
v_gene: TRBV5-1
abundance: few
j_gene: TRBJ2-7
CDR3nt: TGCGCCAGCAGCCCCGGTGCAGCAAACTCCTACGAGCAGTACTTC
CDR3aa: CASSPGAANSYEQYF

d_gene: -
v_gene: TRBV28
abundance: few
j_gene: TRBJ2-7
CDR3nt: TGTGCCAGCAGCTTTAGGGGAGGGGGCAGGAACGAGCAGTACTTC
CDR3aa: CASSFRGGGRNEQYF

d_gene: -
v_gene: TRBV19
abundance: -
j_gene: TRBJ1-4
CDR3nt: TGTGCCAGTAGTATATCACTTTCAGGTTTTGGAAAACTGTTTTTT
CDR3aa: CASSISLSGFGKLFF

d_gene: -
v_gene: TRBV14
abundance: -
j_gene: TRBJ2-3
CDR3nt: TGTGCCAGCAGCCAAGTTCTCCGTCCAGATACGCAGTATTTT
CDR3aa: CASSQVLRPDTQYF

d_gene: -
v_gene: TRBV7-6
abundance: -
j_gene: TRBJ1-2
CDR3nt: TGTGCCAGCAGCTTAGGGCAGAGGAATGGCTACACCTTC
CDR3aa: CASSLGQRNGYTF

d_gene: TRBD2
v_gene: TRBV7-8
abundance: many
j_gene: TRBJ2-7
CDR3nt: TGTGCCAGCTCCTTGGGAGGGATCTACGAGCAGTACTTC
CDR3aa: CASSLGGIYEQYF

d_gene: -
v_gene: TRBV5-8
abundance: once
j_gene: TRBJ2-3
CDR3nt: TGTGCCAGCAGCTTGATTCGGTCGGCGCAACCCCGTAGCACAGATACGCAGTATTTT
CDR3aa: CASSLIRSAQPRSTDTQYF

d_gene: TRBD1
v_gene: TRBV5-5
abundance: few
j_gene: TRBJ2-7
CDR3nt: TGTGCCAGCAGGGGGGCGGACCGGGACAGGGGGCGAAGCTCCTACGAGCAGTACTTC
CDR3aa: CASRGADRDRGRSSYEQYF

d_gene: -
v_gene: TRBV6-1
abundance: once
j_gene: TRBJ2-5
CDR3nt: TGTGCCAGCAGTGACAGGGAGACCCAGTACTTC
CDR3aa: CASSDRETQYF

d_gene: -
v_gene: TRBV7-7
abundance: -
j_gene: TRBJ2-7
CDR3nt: TGTGCTAGCAGCTTAGGTCTGTCTAGCTCCTACGAGCAGTACTTC
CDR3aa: CASSLGLSSSYEQYF

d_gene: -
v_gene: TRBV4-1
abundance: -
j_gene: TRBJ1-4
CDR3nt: TGCGCCAGCAGCCCTCCGATGGGGTGGCGAGAAAAACTGTTTTTT
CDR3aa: CASSPPMGWREKLFF

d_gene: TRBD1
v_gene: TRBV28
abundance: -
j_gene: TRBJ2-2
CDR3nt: TGTGCCAGCAGTTCTTTACAGGGGGCCGGTTTGCTGGCCGGGGAGCTGTTTTTT
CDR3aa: CASSSLQGAGLLAGELFF

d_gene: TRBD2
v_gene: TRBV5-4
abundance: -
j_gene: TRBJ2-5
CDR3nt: TGTGCCAGCAGCTACGGACTAGCGGGAAGAGAGACCCAGTACTTC
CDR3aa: CASSYGLAGRETQYF

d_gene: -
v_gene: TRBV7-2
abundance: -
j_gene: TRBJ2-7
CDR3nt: TGTGCCAGCAGCCGTTTATTCACTGGGGCGGGCAACGAGCAGTACTTC
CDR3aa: CASSRLFTGAGNEQYF

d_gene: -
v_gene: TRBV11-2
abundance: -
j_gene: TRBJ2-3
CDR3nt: TGTGCCAGCAGCCGCTTTGGGTCGGGGAACGCTGGAGATACGCAGTATTTT
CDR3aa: CASSRFGSGNAGDTQYF

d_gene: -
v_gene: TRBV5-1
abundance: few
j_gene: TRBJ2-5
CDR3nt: TGCGCCAGCAGCGATGGGGGAGTGCAAGAGACCCAGTACTTC
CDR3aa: CASSDGGVQETQYF

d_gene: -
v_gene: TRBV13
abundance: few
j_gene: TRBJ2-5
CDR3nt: TGTGCCAGCAGCTTAGCCCTTAACCTAGCCATCCAAGAGACCCAGTACTTC
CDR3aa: CASSLALNLAIQETQYF

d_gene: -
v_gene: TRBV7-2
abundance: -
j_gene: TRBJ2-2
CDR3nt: TGTGCCAGCAGCAGACTCCTCGGCAGTACGAACACCGGGGAGCTGTTTTTT
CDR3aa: CASSRLLGSTNTGELFF